The clone carrying this T cell receptor (beta chain) occurred a few times. Sequencing used immunoSEQ multiplex PCR; TCRdb keeps in-frame clones, though not all of them. The repertoire holds under 85,000 clones, with 85% as singletons. The sample is drawn from a study of OX40 agonist ivuxolimab in advanced cancers. At the level of the study: There were three patients with partial responses, one having hepatocellular carcinoma and two cutaneous melanoma.

Patients were ruled out by autoimmune disease history or systemic immunosuppression. Trimming pared 0 bases from V and 4 bases from J, leaving 7 bases between. Germline CDR1 LNHDA, CDR2 SQIVND (reference sequence). The CDR3 spans 14 residues. The source of this sequence is an adult with an advanced solid tumor such as melanoma, head and neck, liver or kidney cancer. Here the sequenced sample was CD4+ or CD8+ T cells sorted from blood, taken in a trial of the OX40 agonist ivuxolimab. This chain connects TRBV19 to TRBJ1-5; D not certain. CDR3 coding DNA: TGTGCCAGTAGTATAGAGGCCGGGAATCAGCCCCAGCATTTT. Its protein product is CASSIEAGNQPQHF.